This T cell receptor (beta chain) was retrieved from a study of shared clonotypes between healthy human individuals. This was a deep-level run. Per the original methods: In the immunoSEQ data, sequences were junction-only and lacked quality scores, so filtering differed. TCRdb's table, derived via immunoSEQ multiplex PCR, lists solely in-frame clones and lacks some. Clonal size and the V and J genes are those of that table, whereas D and trimming came from the DNA. The sample carries roughly 2.1 million clones, just over 90% recorded once. Germline assignment: CDR1 SEHNR and CDR2 FQNEAQ (reference sequence). This CDR3 has 16 residues. Trimming removed 5 bases at V and 5 bases at J, with 21 bases between. Naive CD8 cells were CD45RO-negative, positively selected for CCR7, excluding terminally differentiated effector memory CD45RA+ cells.

Sequencing input: naive CD8+ T cells from PBMCs. This receptor was obtained from a man younger than 30 in good health. Some clones in this sample may be carry-over from other donors' samples. The chain uses TRBV7-9 and TRBJ1-1; maybe TRBD1 (6 bases). The CDR3 loop reads CASSPMGGARWTEAFF. In DNA form, the CDR3 reads TGTGCCAGCAGCCCAATGGGGGGGGCGCGGTGGACTGAAGCTTTCTTT.